A selection of T cell receptor beta chains follows, all from one sample in a study of blood T cells in healthy people across ages. Each CDR3 protein gets one entry after TCRdb re-called the 5' RACE reads with MiXCR. This table holds more than 550,000 distinct CDR3 sequences, over 20% found once. Sequences were obtained from blood. The receptor set was obtained from a man in his 70s in good health. The CDR3 runs from the conserved cysteine through the conserved F or W. The order of the fields is clone size, D gene, V gene, J gene, CDR3 DNA, CDR3 protein. D genes are given only for firm matches. Not all rows give a size; the values are once, few, many and, for expanded clones, a class.

size: few; D: -; V: TRBV7-9; J: TRBJ1-1; DNA: TGTGCCAGCAGCTTAGGCGAGGGCGTGATTCGGAAGAACACTGAAGCTTTCTTT; CDR3: CASSLGEGVIRKNTEAFF
size: few; D: -; V: TRBV18; J: TRBJ2-3; DNA: TGTGCCAGCTCACCACAGGGTGTGGAAGATACGCAGTATTTT; CDR3: CASSPQGVEDTQYF
size: few; D: -; V: TRBV20-1; J: TRBJ2-1; DNA: TGCAGTGCTAGCGTGTTAGGGAAGTCGCTAGCGAGCGATGAGCAGTTCTTC; CDR3: CSASVLGKSLASDEQFF
size: few; D: TRBD1; V: TRBV6-1; J: TRBJ1-2; DNA: TGTGCCAGCAGTAGTGAAGGAGGGACCGGGACAGGGCTCGATGGCTACACCTTC; CDR3: CASSSEGGTGTGLDGYTF
size: many; D: -; V: TRBV5-1; J: TRBJ2-6; DNA: TGCGCCAGCAGCTTGCAGGGCTCTGGGGCCAACGTCCTGACTTTC; CDR3: CASSLQGSGANVLTF
size: -; D: -; V: TRBV12-3/TRBV12-4; J: TRBJ2-5; DNA: TGTGCCAGCAGTTTTGGGCAAAGCGGGGAGACCCAGTACTTC; CDR3: CASSFGQSGETQYF
size: few; D: -; V: TRBV7-8; J: TRBJ1-2; DNA: TGTGCCAACAGCACCCAGGTCGCGATGGGAACGGGCTACACCTTC; CDR3: CANSTQVAMGTGYTF
size: -; D: -; V: TRBV11-2; J: TRBJ2-1; DNA: TGTGCCAGCAGCCACCAAGAGGGGGAGCAGTTCTTC; CDR3: CASSHQEGEQFF
size: few; D: -; V: TRBV4-1; J: TRBJ2-1; DNA: TGCGCCAGCAGCCAAGATCAAGCGGGCTTCCTCGGGGAGCAGTTCTTC; CDR3: CASSQDQAGFLGEQFF
size: -; D: -; V: TRBV20-1; J: TRBJ2-7; DNA: TGCAGTGCCACAAGACGGGTCAGGGGATGGTCCGAGCAGTACTTC; CDR3: CSATRRVRGWSEQYF
size: few; D: -; V: TRBV6-8; J: TRBJ2-4; DNA: TGTGCCAGCAGTAAGAGGGAAATGGAAAACATTCAGTACTTC; CDR3: CASSKREMENIQYF
size: few; D: TRBD2; V: TRBV20-1; J: TRBJ2-1; DNA: TGCAGTGCTACCTTCCCGGGACTAGGAGGAAATGAGCAGTTCTTC; CDR3: CSATFPGLGGNEQFF
size: few; D: -; V: TRBV20-1; J: TRBJ1-2; DNA: TGCAGTGCTAGAGATCAGAACTATGGCTACACCTTC; CDR3: CSARDQNYGYTF
size: -; D: TRBD1; V: TRBV20-1; J: TRBJ2-4; DNA: TGCAGTGCTAGAGGCTCCTGGACAGGGAGTTTTGTCAAAAACATTCAGTACTTC; CDR3: CSARGSWTGSFVKNIQYF
size: -; D: -; V: TRBV6-5; J: TRBJ2-5; DNA: TGTGCCAGCAGAACGGGATTAGCAGAGACCCAGTACTTC; CDR3: CASRTGLAETQYF
size: many; D: TRBD1; V: TRBV24-1; J: TRBJ2-1; DNA: TGTGCCACCAGTGGACAGGGGGCGACTGAGCAGTTCTTC; CDR3: CATSGQGATEQFF
size: few; D: TRBD1; V: TRBV28; J: TRBJ1-4; DNA: TGTGCCAGCAGACAACAGGGGGAGAATGAAAAACTGTTTTTT; CDR3: CASRQQGENEKLFF